The 13 T cell receptor beta chains reported below all come from one sample, sequenced in a study of synovial regulatory T cells in juvenile arthritis. The protocol was immunoSEQ multiplex PCR, while the TCRdb copy is restricted to in-frame clones and leaves out a portion. The sample holds 9,000 to 10,000 clones. Source material: Treg cells from blood. Noted subset: remaining (HLA-DR-negative) circulating blood Treg cells. The receptor set was obtained from a donor between 2 and 35 years old with juvenile idiopathic arthritis.

The chain's CDR3 is CATSRDPVAGQPQHF. V gene TRBV15 combines with J gene TRBJ1-5. The CDR3 has 15 residues. Only the protein sequence is given. CDR1 LNHNV and CDR2 YYDKDF come from the germline V gene (reference sequence).

CDR3 sequence: CASSPLRYGTDTQYF. The rearrangement uses TRBV9 and TRBJ2-3. The germline V gene has CDR1 SGDLS and CDR2 YYNGEE. The CDR3 spans 15 residues. No DNA appears here.

The chain carries TRBV18 and TRBJ1-5. This CDR3 is 17 amino acids long. The entry carries no DNA sequence. Germline V gene sequence: CDR1 KGHSH, CDR2 LQKENI. The CDR3 loop is CASSPRAAGGADQPQHF.

Here the CDR3 reads CASSPPDVTVNNSPLHF. This rearrangement joins TRBV28 to TRBJ1-6; lacking DNA, the TRBD1 call made by TCRdb goes unchecked. Germline V gives CDR1 MDHEN, CDR2 SYDVKM. There are 17 residues in the CDR3. The entry carries no DNA sequence.

The chain recombines TRBV5-1 with TRBJ2-1. The CDR3 extends over 16 amino acids. There is no recorded DNA. Germline-derived CDR1 and CDR2 are SGHRS and YFSETQ. This CDR3 reads CASSLGKIGVTNEQFF.

This CDR3 reads CASSFAGEANTQYF. This chain joins TRBV7-3 and TRBJ2-3; without DNA, the TCRdb call of TRBD2 cannot be checked. This CDR3 has 14 residues. DNA was not recorded. Germline CDR1 and CDR2: SGHTA and FQGTGA.

The gene calls are TRBV30 and TRBJ1-2. The V gene's germline CDR1 is GTSNPN and CDR2 SVGIG (reference sequence). This CDR3 contains 17 residues. Only the protein sequence is given. CDR3 in amino acids: CAWSAPMRGGRGYGYTF.

The gene calls are TRBV28 and TRBJ2-1; TCRdb outputs TRBD2, but without DNA this stays unchecked. CDR1 and CDR2 from the germline V gene are MDHEN and SYDVKM. This CDR3 has 12 residues. DNA for this receptor is not on file. CDR3 protein: CASSVAGRVEFF.

V usage is TRBV15 and J usage is TRBJ2-1. The germline gives CDR1 LNHNV, CDR2 YYDKDF (reference sequence). The length of the CDR3 is 14 residues. The DNA is unrecorded. CDR3 in amino acids: CATRTWGPFNEQFF.

V gene TRBV7-2 combines with J gene TRBJ2-3; TCRdb returns TRBD2, unconfirmable since there is no DNA. There are 16 residues in the CDR3. No nucleotide data were recorded. CDR1 and CDR2 (germline): SGHTA, FQGNSA. The CDR3 is CASSPLAGGPRDTQYF.

The chain has TRBV5-1 and TRBJ1-3. Germline V lookup: CDR1 SGHRS, CDR2 YFSETQ. The CDR3 contains 14 residues. DNA is not on record. CDR3 sequence: CASRTGGAGNTIYF.

The rearrangement uses TRBV27 and TRBJ2-6; no DNA is available, so the TRBD2 call from TCRdb remains unchecked. Germline V gives CDR1 MNHEY, CDR2 SMNVEV (reference sequence). The CDR3 runs to 17 residues. DNA is not on record. The CDR3 sequence: CASSLEAGISGANVLTF.

The chain has TRBV6-1 and TRBJ1-2; TCRdb's D gene call, TRBD1, goes unchecked for lack of DNA. This CDR3 contains 13 residues. No DNA sequence was recorded. CDR1 and CDR2 (germline): MNHNS, SASEGT. This CDR3 is CATSPDRDYGYTF.